These 14 T cell receptor beta chains came from one sample sequenced in a study of T-cell memory formation after mild COVID-19. TCRdb reprocessed the 5' RACE reads with MiXCR, giving one entry per CDR3 protein. The sample includes about 120,000 distinct CDR3 sequences, more than 15% of them seen just once. Sequences were obtained from PBMCs or a T cell subset sorted from them (not recorded which). The receptor set was obtained from an adult woman who had mild COVID-19 (a few samples of this study predate the infection). Cell type and time point are not known.

This clonotype has only a few counts. One end of the junction does not line up with germline, which may come from a read error. This rearrangement joins TRBV3-1 to TRBJ2-5, with 10 bases aligning to TRBD2. The germline V gene encodes CDR1 LGHDT and CDR2 YNNKEL (reference sequence). This CDR3 has 14 amino acids. This chain's CDR3 is CASSQESLAGASDF. As DNA, the CDR3 is TGTGCCAGCAGCCAAGAGAGTCTAGCGGGGGCCTCGGACTTC.

The sample holds a few counts of this clonotype. The chain couples TRBV24-1 to TRBJ2-3; 8 bases line up with TRBD2. J lost 3 bases, V lost 5 bases, and 6 bases had no gene match. The germline V gene has CDR1 KGHDR and CDR2 SFDVKD. The CDR3 sequence is 15 residues long. CDR3: CATSVGTSGTDTQYF. CDR3 DNA: TGTGCCACCAGTGTCGGGACTAGTGGGACAGATACGCAGTATTTT.

The chain links TRBV5-4 to TRBJ2-1; possible D gene TRBD2, 6 bases. The CDR3 totals 16 residues. CDR1 and CDR2 (germline): SGHNT, YYREEE (reference sequence). V shed 4 bases and J shed 2 bases, with 16 bases lying between them. The CDR3 region has the DNA TGTGCCAGCAGCATTCAACACGGGAGTCCCTACAATGAGCAGTTCTTC. It translates to CASSIQHGSPYNEQFF.

The sample holds a few counts of this clonotype. This chain uses TRBV2 with TRBJ1-1, with D hard to call. The CDR3 loop spans 15 amino acids. V dropped 2 bases and J dropped 3 bases, with 13 bases sitting between them. Germline CDR1 reads SNHLY; CDR2 reads FYNNEI. CDR3 nucleotides: TGTGCCAGCAGTGAACCCGGCGGATGGGACACTGAAGCTTTCTTT. This codes for CASSEPGGWDTEAFF. The variable domain in full, completed from reference TRBV2 and TRBJ1-1, reads EPEVTQTPSHQVTQMGQEVILRCVPISNHLYFYWYRQILGQKVEFLVSFYNNEISEKSEIFDDQFSVERPDGSNFTLKIRSTKLEDSAMYFCASSEPGGWDTEAFFGQGTRLTVV.

There are a few counts of this clonotype. The gene calls are TRBV6-5 and TRBJ1-1, with 7 bases that match TRBD1. Losses at the gene ends were 8 bases for V and 3 bases for J; bases not matched to a gene: 3. Germline CDR1 is MNHEY and CDR2 is SVGAGI. The CDR3 runs 12 residues. Here the CDR3 DNA reads TGTGCCAGCGGGACAGCCTACACTGAAGCTTTCTTT. Translation: CASGTAYTEAFF.

The chain recombines TRBV24-1 with TRBJ1-1; D not resolved. The germline V gene has CDR1 KGHDR and CDR2 SFDVKD. The germline V and J ends were trimmed by 2 bases and 2 bases, with 5 bases remaining between them. This CDR3 contains 13 residues. DNA for the CDR3: TGTGCCACCAGTGATTCTATAAACACTGAAGCTTTCTTT. As protein: CATSDSINTEAFF.

This clonotype was detected only a few times. The chain couples TRBV14 to TRBJ2-7; possible D gene TRBD1, 6 bases. Germline CDR1 and CDR2: SGHDN and FVKESK. V was trimmed by 4 bases and J by 3 bases, leaving 10 bases between them. The CDR3 runs 13 residues. CDR3: CASSRQDFYEQYF. CDR3 coding DNA: TGTGCCAGCAGCCGACAGGATTTCTACGAGCAGTACTTC.

This chain uses TRBV7-9 with TRBJ2-7; D ambiguous. The CDR3 covers 15 residues. V was cut by 1 base and J by 0 bases, with 10 bases left in between. The germline V gene has CDR1 SEHNR and CDR2 FQNEAQ (reference sequence). CDR3 sequence: CASSLGTNPSYEQYF. CDR3 DNA sequence: TGTGCCAGCAGCTTAGGCACCAACCCCTCCTACGAGCAGTACTTC.

The V gene is TRBV29-1, the J gene TRBJ2-4; possible D gene TRBD1, 6 bases. Germline lookup yields CDR1 SQVTM and CDR2 ANQGSEA. This CDR3 has 12 amino acids. V was shortened by 7 bases and J by 5 bases, with 12 bases between the two germline ends. The CDR3 coding sequence is TGCAGCGCGATCCCAGGGGAAAACATTCAGTACTTC. Protein product: CSAIPGENIQYF. Complete variable domain (other parts from reference TRBV29-1 and TRBJ2-4): SAVISQKPSRDICQRGTSLTIQCQVDSQVTMMFWYRQQPGQSLTLIATANQGSEATYESGFVIDKFPISRPNLTFSTLTVSNMSPEDSSIYLCSAIPGENIQYFGAGTRLSVL.

This clonotype was seen a handful of times. A read error may produce the germline difference seen at one junction end. The chain combines TRBV6-5 with TRBJ2-7, with 11 bases identical to TRBD1. There are 15 residues in the CDR3. CDR1 MNHEY and CDR2 SVGAGI come from the germline V gene. CDR3 amino acids: CASSNSWTGGHEQYF. CDR3 nucleotides: TGTGCCAGCAGTAACTCCTGGACAGGGGGCCACGAGCAGTACTTC.

This chain links TRBV2 with TRBJ1-1; the D is unclear. V lost 6 bases to trimming and J lost 0 bases, with 8 bases between them. The CDR3 length is 13 residues. Germline V gives CDR1 SNHLY, CDR2 FYNNEI. The CDR3 DNA reads as TGTGCCAGCAGGAGGGCGGTGAACACTGAAGCTTTCTTT. Protein: CASRRAVNTEAFF.

The V and J genes are TRBV7-9 and TRBJ2-1; 8 bases are a match to TRBD1. The CDR3 consists of 18 residues. The J segment lost 4 bases and the V segment lost 5 bases, leaving 16 bases of the junction unmatched. The V gene's germline CDR1 is SEHNR and CDR2 FQNEAQ (reference sequence). CDR3 in amino acids: CASSPNSSGGPSYNEQFF. The CDR3 DNA reads TGTGCCAGCAGCCCTAACTCATCAGGGGGCCCGTCTTACAATGAGCAGTTCTTC.

This chain joins TRBV19 and TRBJ1-5; D uncertain. This CDR3 has 15 residues. V lost 0 bases to trimming and J lost 0 bases, with 6 bases between them. The germline V gene has CDR1 LNHDA and CDR2 SQIVND (reference sequence). The chain's CDR3 is CASSIEVYSNQPQHF. CDR3 DNA: TGTGCCAGTAGTATAGAGGTTTATAGCAATCAGCCCCAGCATTTT.

This sequence joins TRBV13 and TRBJ2-1; D is tentatively TRBD1 or TRBD2 (5 bases each). The CDR3 extends over 16 amino acids. CDR1 PRHDT and CDR2 FYEKMQ come from the germline V gene (reference sequence). V gave up 4 bases and J gave up 0 bases, with 13 bases separating them. This CDR3 reads CASSYRTDSSYNEQFF. CDR3 nucleotide sequence: TGTGCCAGCAGCTATAGGACTGACAGCTCCTACAATGAGCAGTTCTTC.